Below are 2 T cell receptor beta chains sequenced from a single sample in a study of response to subunit inactivated influenza vaccine (dated by TCRdb to 2016 to 2018). The library came from RT-PCR. The sequencing machine was an Illumina HiSeq 2500. TCRdb reanalyzed the raw reads on its own, using fastp at Q25 for trimming and MiXCR for clone calling, and kept in-frame beta chains. Each CDR3 protein appears once, grouped with its most common genes and DNA. This sample holds over 650,000 distinct CDR3 sequences; approximately 18% were observed only once. Around 9.9% of the sample lies in the top ten. The sequencing used PBMCs from blood, collected less than 6 days after vaccination. Every receptor here comes from a man between 45 and 60 years old who received an inactivated influenza vaccine. Donor details come from another sample of the same person, matched by shared clones.

This clonotype was recorded a few times. The CDR3 nucleotides read TGTGCCACCAGTGACCCCAGCGGGGCCCCCTACGAGCAGTACTTC. This gives the protein CATSDPSGAPYEQYF. The chain joins TRBV24-1 to TRBJ2-7, with TRBD2 identical over 7 bases. The CDR3 totals 15 residues. From germline, CDR1 is KGHDR and CDR2 SFDVKD. Trimming took 4 bases from V and 2 from J; bases not matched to a gene: 7.

This clonotype turned up a few times. The chain couples TRBV24-1 to TRBJ2-3; 9 bases align to TRBD2. V shed 6 bases and J 6 bases; nucleotides not matched to a gene: 6. Germline V gene lookup returns CDR1 KGHDR and CDR2 SFDVKD. There are 14 residues in the CDR3. The CDR3 DNA reads TGTGCCACCAGTCCCGGGACTAGCTCCGATACGCAGTATTTT. Its protein is CATSPGTSSDTQYF.